Here is one T cell receptor beta chain with its context. The data are from a study of blood T cell repertoires in COVID-19. Study summary: Sites in the United States, Italy and Spain provided acute and convalescent COVID-19 samples. The analysed material was cDNA or gDNA that came from T cells, B-cell-depleted T cells, or PBMCs.

The data were produced by immunoSEQ multiplex PCR, yet TCRdb's version contains in-frame clones alone and is incomplete. The profile covers about 130,000 clones, with about four fifths appearing a single time and 30% to 45% taken by the ten largest. Trimming cost V 5 bases and J 6 bases; bases outside gene matches: 8. The germline V gene has CDR1 KGHSH and CDR2 LQKENI. The CDR3 is 14 residues long. The sequence derives from a middle-aged man with active or convalescent COVID-19. The gene calls are TRBV18 and TRBJ1-2; TRBD1 aligns across 8 bases. Sequenced sample: peripheral blood. CDR3 coding DNA: TGTGCCAGCTCATCCCGGACAGGGCCAAATGGCTACACCTTC. This encodes CASSSRTGPNGYTF.